Listed below are T cell receptor beta chains from one sample, sequenced in a study of T cells in Graves' hyperthyroidism and ophthalmopathy. From the multiplex PCR reads, TCRdb called clonotypes with MiXCR, one entry per CDR3 protein. The table records 380,000 or so distinct CDR3 sequences, about a fifth of them present only once. The sequencing sample was made of blood. The receptors were gathered from a woman aged 18 to 35 with Graves' hyperthyroidism. Both conserved end residues are part of each CDR3. Fields, in order: CDR3 protein, CDR3 DNA, clone size, D gene, J gene, V gene. D genes are given only for firm matches. Size values are once, few and many counts, or a class for expanded clones, and some rows have none.

CASGSSSGNTIYF | TGTGCCAGCGGAAGCAGCTCTGGAAACACCATATATTTT | once | - | TRBJ1-3 | TRBV27
CASSESLVLPTEAFF | TGCGCCAGCAGTGAGTCTCTCGTATTGCCAACTGAAGCTTTCTTT | many | - | TRBJ1-1 | TRBV10-1
CAMGGRNQPQHF | TGTGCAATGGGGGGGCGGAATCAGCCCCAGCATTTT | - | - | TRBJ1-5 | TRBV30
CSATTGLAGARETQYF | TGCAGTGCTACAACGGGACTAGCGGGGGCTAGAGAGACCCAGTACTTC | few | TRBD2 | TRBJ2-5 | TRBV20-1
CASSEATGAAQPQHF | TGTGCCAGCAGTGAAGCTACAGGGGCGGCTCAGCCCCAGCATTTT | many | TRBD1 | TRBJ1-5 | TRBV6-1
CASSSWPRVSYEQYF | TGTGCCAGCAGCTCCTGGCCGCGCGTCAGCTACGAGCAGTACTTC | once | - | TRBJ2-7 | TRBV12-3/TRBV12-4
CASSLREMPQHF | TGTGCCAGCAGCTTACGGGAAATGCCCCAGCATTTT | many | - | TRBJ1-5 | TRBV7-2
CASSLGTNQETQYF | TGTGCCAGCAGCCTCGGGACAAACCAAGAGACCCAGTACTTC | many | - | TRBJ2-5 | TRBV7-9
CASSPVTANTEAFF | TGTGCCAGCAGTCCTGTGACAGCGAACACTGAAGCTTTCTTT | - | - | TRBJ1-1 | TRBV12-3/TRBV12-4
CASDPGGTNYEQYF | TGTGCCAGCGATCCGGGGGGGACAAACTACGAGCAGTACTTC | many | TRBD2 | TRBJ2-7 | TRBV7-9
CASRSGTRTETQYF | TGTGCCAGCAGGTCCGGGACCCGCACAGAGACCCAGTACTTC | many | - | TRBJ2-5 | TRBV28
CASSWGQKDEQYF | TGTGCCAGCAGCTGGGGGCAAAAGGACGAGCAGTACTTC | many | - | TRBJ2-7 | TRBV2
CASSQDWGQGNQPQHF | TGTGCCAGCAGCCAAGATTGGGGACAGGGAAACCAGCCCCAGCATTTT | many | TRBD1 | TRBJ1-5 | TRBV4-2
CAWSVRWTGGAVPPGYTF | TGTGCCTGGAGTGTACGGTGGACAGGGGGCGCAGTCCCCCCTGGCTACACCTTC | few | TRBD1 | TRBJ1-2 | TRBV30
CASSLSARDGYTF | TGTGCCAGCAGTTTATCAGCCAGGGACGGCTACACCTTC | many | - | TRBJ1-2 | TRBV28
CASSIDFPGGYTF | TGTGCCAGTAGTATAGATTTCCCCGGCGGCTACACCTTC | many | - | TRBJ1-2 | TRBV19